This passage covers 17 T cell receptor beta chains from one sample sequenced in a study of blood T cell repertoires in COVID-19. Method: immunoSEQ multiplex PCR; TCRdb's copy keeps in-frame clones and lacks some. The repertoire holds fewer than 200,000 clones, with over 80% as singletons. What was sequenced was peripheral blood. All receptors derive from a woman in her 70s with COVID-19, enrolled during active disease.

The rearrangement uses TRBV21-1 and TRBJ2-7; the table's D call TRBD1 went unverified against the DNA. TRBV21-1 is shown as a pseudogene. The CDR3 consists of 14 residues. The CDR3 nucleotides read TGTGCCAGCAGCAAGACAGGGCTTCTCTACGAGCAGTACTTC. As protein: CASSKTGLLYEQYF.

The chain employs TRBV9 and TRBJ2-3; no clear D gene. Germline V CDR1 and CDR2: SGDLS, YYNGEE. Trimming cost V 2 bases and J 2 bases, with 9 bases left between them. CDR3 length equals 14 residues. This chain's CDR3 is CASSVDFLTDTQYF. The DNA of the CDR3 is TGTGCCAGCAGCGTTGACTTCCTCACAGATACGCAGTATTTT.

The CDR3 spells CASSLRVTTEAFF. Written as DNA, the CDR3 is TGTGCCAGCAGCCTCAGGGTTACGACTGAAGCTTTCTTT. The chain has TRBV5-6 and TRBJ1-1; TRBD1 is a possible D gene (5 bases). The CDR3 runs 13 residues. Germline lookup yields CDR1 SGHDT and CDR2 YYEEEE. Trimming took off 4 bases at V and 5 bases at J, with 12 bases between the two ends.

The chain joins TRBV6-5 to TRBJ1-1, with a possible D match to TRBD1 (5 bases). This CDR3 comprises 12 residues. V was clipped by 6 bases and J by 4 bases, with 9 bases between them. CDR1 is MNHEY and CDR2 is SVGAGI in the germline V gene. The CDR3 loop is CASSRGSTEAFF. CDR3 coding DNA: TGTGCCAGCAGCCGGGGGTCCACTGAAGCTTTCTTT.

This chain connects TRBV28 to TRBJ1-1; D is unresolved. CDR1 MDHEN and CDR2 SYDVKM come from the germline V gene. The CDR3 totals 15 residues. With 2 bases removed from V and 1 base from J, the gap between germline ends came to 11 bases. The CDR3 loop is CASSLIQTSNTEAFF. CDR3 sequence (DNA): TGTGCCAGCAGTTTAATCCAAACTTCGAACACTGAAGCTTTCTTT.

The CDR3 loop reads CASEISGRGNEQFF. CDR3 DNA: TGTGCCAGCGAAATCAGCGGGAGGGGCAATGAGCAGTTCTTC. This chain joins TRBV3-1 (or the pseudogene TRBV3-2) and TRBJ2-1; the match to TRBD2 covers 10 bases. CDR1 is LGHDT and CDR2 is YNNKEL in the germline V gene (reference sequence). The ends lost 8 bases at V and 6 bases at J; junction bases unmatched: 7. This CDR3 is built from 14 residues.

The rearrangement links TRBV9 to TRBJ1-3, with a possible D match to TRBD1 (6 bases). Per germline, CDR1 SGDLS and CDR2 YYNGEE. This CDR3 is built from 17 residues. V lost 2 bases and J 0 bases, leaving 15 bases between the germline ends. DNA of the CDR3: TGTGCCAGCAGCGTTGTCGGGACAACCTACTCTGGAAACACCATATATTTT. Translating it yields CASSVVGTTYSGNTIYF.

J is TRBJ1-2 and V is TRBV12-3 or TRBV12-4; 8 bases match TRBD1. V lost 4 bases and J lost 8; bases outside the gene matches: 6. The CDR3 is 13 amino acids. This chain's CDR3 is CASSSAQGVGYTF. CDR3 bases: TGTGCCAGCAGTTCTGCACAGGGGGTCGGCTACACCTTC.

The V and J genes are TRBV9 and TRBJ2-3; 7 bases map to TRBD2. The CDR3 length is 15 residues. With 0 bases clipped from V and 4 bases from J, the junction kept 5 bases outside the gene matches. Germline V lookup: CDR1 SGDLS, CDR2 YYNGEE. CDR3 loop: CASSVGGSTADTQYF. The CDR3 region has the DNA TGTGCCAGCAGCGTAGGCGGGAGTACCGCAGATACGCAGTATTTT.

Note on this clone: At one of its ends the junction is not consistent with the germline gene, which may arise from a read error. The chain uses TRBV7-2 and TRBJ1-2; D gene ambiguous. The CDR3 spans 11 residues. CDR1 is SGHTA and CDR2 is FQGNSA in the germline V gene. CDR3 in DNA: TGTGCCAGCAGCCCTGACGACATTCCAACATTC. Residues: CASSPDDIPTF.

The genes are TRBV2 and TRBJ1-5, with TRBD1 as a possible D gene (6 bases). This CDR3 is 14 amino acids long. Trimming removed 7 bases at V and 3 bases at J, with 13 bases between. The V gene's germline CDR1 is SNHLY and CDR2 FYNNEI. CDR3: CASKGDTPNQPQHF. The CDR3 nucleotides read TGTGCCAGCAAGGGGGACACCCCCAATCAGCCCCAGCATTTT.

The chain uses TRBV15 and TRBJ2-7, with TRBD1 identical over 11 bases. Germline V gene lookup returns CDR1 LNHNV and CDR2 YYDKDF (reference sequence). V shed 1 base, J shed 4 bases, and the junction held 3 bases outside the gene matches. CDR3 length: 15 residues. CDR3: CATSRGGQGAYEQYF. Written as DNA, the CDR3 is TGTGCCACCAGCAGAGGCGGACAGGGGGCATACGAGCAGTACTTC.

In this sample, this clone turned up a few times. The rearrangement uses TRBV3-1 (or the pseudogene TRBV3-2) and TRBJ1-1; TRBD1 aligns across 7 bases. Trimming took 6 bases from V and 8 from J; bases not matched to a gene: 6. CDR1 is LGHDT, CDR2 YNNKEL, per germline (reference sequence). The CDR3 spans 12 residues. CDR3 coding DNA: TGTGCCAGCAGTAAGGGACAGAGGGAAGCTTTCTTT. Protein sequence: CASSKGQREAFF.

The chain is built from TRBV7-2 and TRBJ2-2; TRBD2 aligns across 13 bases. CDR1 SGHTA and CDR2 FQGNSA come from the germline V gene. This CDR3 is built from 18 residues. The J segment lost 5 bases and the V segment lost 3 bases, leaving 9 bases of the junction unmatched. The CDR3, as DNA: TGTGCCAGCAGCTTGGGGGGTGGACTAGCGGGAGATACCGGGGAGCTGTTTTTT. This gives the protein CASSLGGGLAGDTGELFF.

This clone was detected once. V and J are TRBV11-3 and TRBJ2-7, with TRBD2 as a possible D gene (6 bases). V was cut by 1 base and J by 4 bases, with 8 bases left in between. Germline V gives CDR1 SGHNT, CDR2 YENEEA. The CDR3 is 13 residues long. The CDR3 sequence: CASSLGGKYEQYF. As DNA, the CDR3 is TGTGCCAGCAGCTTAGGCGGGAAATACGAGCAGTACTTC.

J is TRBJ2-4 and V is TRBV5-1, with D tentatively TRBD1 (6 bases). The germline gives CDR1 SGHRS, CDR2 YFSETQ. The CDR3 runs to 15 residues. With 2 bases removed from V and 0 bases from J, the gap between germline ends came to 9 bases. CDR3 in amino acids: CASSFRGLAKNIQYF. CDR3 bases: TGCGCCAGCAGCTTCAGGGGATTAGCCAAAAACATTCAGTACTTC. Filled out from reference TRBV5-1 and TRBJ2-4, the complete variable domain reads KAGVTQTPRYLIKTRGQQVTLSCSPISGHRSVSWYQQTPGQGLQFLFEYFSETQRNKGNFPGRFSGRQFSNSRSEMNVSTLELGDSALYLCASSFRGLAKNIQYFGAGTRLSVL.

The sample holds one count of this clone. This chain joins TRBV9 and TRBJ2-1; perhaps TRBD2 as D (6 bases). In germline, CDR1 is SGDLS, CDR2 YYNGEE. Trimming took 4 bases from V and 10 from J, leaving 21 bases between them. The length of the CDR3 is 15 residues. The CDR3 loop reads CASSPELAQYGEQFF. The CDR3, as DNA: TGTGCCAGCAGCCCTGAACTAGCCCAATACGGGGAGCAGTTCTTC.